This T cell receptor (beta chain) was retrieved from a study of response to subunit inactivated influenza vaccine. Whole-study results and caveats: Each seasonal influenza vaccination, the authors suggested, recruits few new T cells.

TCRdb analysed the RT-PCR reads with MiXCR anew, one entry per CDR3 protein. This repertoire shows 650,000 or so distinct CDR3 sequences, around 15% found once; its top ten account for 7.6%. Many counts were recorded for this clonotype. Its antigen is currently unknown. Germline trimming cut 10 bases from V and 0 bases from J; bases unmatched to any gene: 8. The CDR3 is made up of 14 amino acids. Germline CDR1 and CDR2: MDHEN and SYDVKM. The clonotype comes from a man in his fifties or sixties who received an inactivated influenza vaccine. The source material was PBMCs from blood, sampled 14 to 15 days before vaccination. V gene TRBV28 combines with J gene TRBJ1-2; 7 bases fit TRBD1. The CDR3 region is CAILDRVANYGYTF. In DNA, the CDR3 is TGTGCCATCCTTGACAGGGTGGCTAACTATGGCTACACCTTC.